One sample yielded the 7 T cell receptor beta chains listed below, sequenced in a study of blood T cell repertoires in COVID-19 (dated by TCRdb to 2019 to 2021). Libraries were made using the immunoSEQ multiplex PCR assay. TCRdb retrieved this table from immuneACCESS and kept in-frame rearrangements only. Not all clones are present; in checked studies, unresolved V genes account for under half, and no reason is known for the remainder. The sample table holds 200,000 to 250,000 clones, of which nearly 90% were seen once. The ten largest account for under 14% of the sample. Specimen: PBMCs or T cells enriched from blood (not recorded which). All receptors come from a man younger than 40 who had recovered from COVID-19.

The chain couples TRBV5-4 to TRBJ1-5, with D tentatively TRBD1 (5 bases). V lost 2 bases and J 5 bases, leaving 20 bases between the germline ends. The CDR3 contains 17 residues. The germline gives CDR1 SGHNT, CDR2 YYREEE (reference sequence). The CDR3 spells CASSLGGAVNGYQPQHF. For the CDR3, the DNA is TGTGCCAGCAGCTTAGGTGGGGCAGTCAACGGGTATCAGCCCCAGCATTTT. Based on the CDR3 plus reference TRBV5-4 and TRBJ1-5, the full variable domain is ETGVTQSPTHLIKTRGQQVTLRCSSQSGHNTVSWYQQALGQGPQFIFQYYREEENGRGNFPPRFSGLQFPNYSSELNVNALELDDSALYLCASSLGGAVNGYQPQHFGDGTRLSIL.

The chain combines TRBV6-5 with TRBJ1-6, with 7 bases fitting TRBD1. J was trimmed by 7 bases and V by 0 bases; bases with no gene match: 6. This CDR3 has 16 amino acids. The germline V gene has CDR1 MNHEY and CDR2 SVGAGI. CDR3 sequence reads: CASSYSGQATNSPLHF. DNA for the CDR3: TGTGCCAGCAGTTACTCCGGACAGGCCACGAATTCACCCCTCCACTTT.

This chain links TRBV4-2 with TRBJ1-3; maybe TRBD1 (6 bases). CDR3 length equals 18 residues. Germline V gene lookup returns CDR1 LGHNA and CDR2 YNFKEQ. The ends were cut back, 0 bases at V and 4 bases at J, with 19 bases in the middle. The CDR3 coding sequence is TGTGCCAGCAGCCAAGAAGGTGAAGGGGGAGTTGGAGGAAACACCATATATTTT. Protein: CASSQEGEGGVGGNTIYF.

The rearrangement joins TRBV27 to TRBJ2-7, with 8 nucleotides matching TRBD1. With V trimmed by 5 bases and J by 2 bases, 5 bases remained unmatched. This CDR3 is built from 14 residues. Germline loops: CDR1 MNHEY, CDR2 SMNVEV (reference sequence). CDR3: CASSRDRSTYEQYF. Here the CDR3 DNA reads TGTGCCAGCAGTAGGGACAGGTCCACCTACGAGCAGTACTTC.

The V gene is TRBV21-1, the J gene TRBJ2-5; the D call of TRBD1 is as the table states it, not checked on the DNA. TRBV21-1 is labeled a pseudogene. The CDR3 is 11 amino acids. The CDR3 region has the DNA TGTGCCAGCAGCAAACAGGAGACCCAGTACTTC. It yields the protein CASSKQETQYF.

The chain links TRBV19 to TRBJ1-2, with a tentative D call TRBD1 (6 bases). Germline CDR1 is LNHDA and CDR2 is SQIVND (reference sequence). This CDR3 is built from 13 residues. Trimming stripped 3 bases from V and 11 bases from J, with 16 bases between. CDR3 sequence reads: CASSIPGDEGYTF. In nucleotides, the CDR3 is TGTGCCAGTAGTATCCCAGGGGATGAAGGTTACACCTTC.

This clone has ten or more counts. The chain uses TRBV11-3 and TRBJ2-2; no definite D call. This CDR3 has 16 residues. Germline V lookup: CDR1 SGHNT, CDR2 YENEEA. V lost 1 base and J lost 0, with 9 bases in between. DNA of the CDR3: TGTGCCAGCAGCTTAGGAGTAAACGCGAACACCGGGGAGCTGTTTTTT. This sequence encodes CASSLGVNANTGELFF.